The rows below give T cell receptor beta chains drawn from one sample of a study of cytomegalovirus exposure and HLA in healthy donors. Using immunoSEQ multiplex PCR, the repertoire was profiled, and TCRdb retains in-frame clones only, with some absent. The data contain roughly 50,000 clones, 90% to 95% of them seen just once; the ten biggest clones take up 1.7%. Sequencing was done on a sample of PBMCs. These receptors were taken from a woman younger than 30 in good health and CMV-seropositive. Each CDR3 is given with its conserved first and last residue.

CDR3: CASSLRTDSYEQYF
V: TRBV18

CDR3: CASSSGQGSSYGYTF
V: TRBV28

CDR3: CASSQDRTSRTDTQYF
V: TRBV4-3

CDR3: CASSYPTGRGNQPQHF
V: TRBV6-5

CDR3: CASRLRDSYNSPLHF
V: TRBV7-8

CDR3: CAWSPGSNTEAFF
V: TRBV30

CDR3: CASSDIFGNLRQETQYF
V: TRBV10-2

CDR3: CASSGLAGGQETQYF
V: TRBV6-1

CDR3: CASSITESGANVLTF
V: TRBV6-5

CDR3: CASSFKMNTEAFF
V: TRBV7-9

CDR3: CASSEVGQGLAVGEKLFF
V: TRBV25-1

CDR3: CASSADLGLNLAEAFF
V: TRBV9

CDR3: CASRGGNTEAFF
V: TRBV7-9

CDR3: CASSLHFDRDPTEAFF
V: TRBV4-3

CDR3: CASSFGGASYGYTF
V: TRBV5-6

CDR3: CASSQGVEAGYTF
V: TRBV4-3

CDR3: CASSSKGQGSEKLFF
V: TRBV7-9

CDR3: CASSMRRTGSNTEAFF
V: TRBV27

CDR3: CASSPTGSGELFF
V: TRBV5-1

CDR3: CASSVGQTNTEAFF
V: TRBV25-1

CDR3: CASSNADREVRELFF
V: TRBV19

CDR3: CASSVDGQGYSPLHF
V: TRBV9

CDR3: CASRTTGTGNTIYF
V: TRBV28

CDR3: CASRNPITKQGVETEAFF
V: TRBV11-2

CDR3: CASSLSVISRGGYTF
V: TRBV27